The T cell receptor (beta chain) described here comes from a study of blood T cell repertoires in COVID-19. Study background: Sites in the United States, Italy and Spain provided acute and convalescent COVID-19 samples.

Germline CDR1 reads MNHEY; CDR2 reads SVGAGI. The CDR3 is 12 amino acids. Trimming took 8 bases from V and 11 from J, leaving 16 bases between them. In the authors' workflow: The assay estimated nucleated cells by amplifying reference gene primers. The method was immunoSEQ multiplex PCR; TCRdb's version includes in-frame clones alone and lacks a portion of them. D and trimming come from the DNA, and the V and J calls and clone size come from that table. The table lists 280,000 or so clones, about 83% of them singletons, with 8% to 10% in the top ten. The source material was peripheral blood. The chain uses TRBV6-5 and TRBJ1-5; a possible D gene is TRBD1 (6 bases). The receptor comes from a woman aged 45-60 years who had recovered from COVID-19. The CDR3 DNA follows: TGTGCCAGCTGGCAGGGGTGGGGATCCCAGCATTTT. Translating it yields CASWQGWGSQHF.